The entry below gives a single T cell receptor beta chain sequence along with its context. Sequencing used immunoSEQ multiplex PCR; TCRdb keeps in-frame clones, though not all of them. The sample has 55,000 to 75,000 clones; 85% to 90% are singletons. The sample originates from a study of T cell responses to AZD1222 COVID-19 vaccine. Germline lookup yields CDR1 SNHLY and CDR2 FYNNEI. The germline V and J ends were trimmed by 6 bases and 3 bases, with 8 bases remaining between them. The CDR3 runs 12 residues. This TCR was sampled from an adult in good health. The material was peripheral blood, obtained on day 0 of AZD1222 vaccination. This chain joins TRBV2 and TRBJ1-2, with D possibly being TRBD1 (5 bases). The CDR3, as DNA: TGTGCCAGCAGGGTAGGGGACTATGGCTACACCTTC. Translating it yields CASRVGDYGYTF.